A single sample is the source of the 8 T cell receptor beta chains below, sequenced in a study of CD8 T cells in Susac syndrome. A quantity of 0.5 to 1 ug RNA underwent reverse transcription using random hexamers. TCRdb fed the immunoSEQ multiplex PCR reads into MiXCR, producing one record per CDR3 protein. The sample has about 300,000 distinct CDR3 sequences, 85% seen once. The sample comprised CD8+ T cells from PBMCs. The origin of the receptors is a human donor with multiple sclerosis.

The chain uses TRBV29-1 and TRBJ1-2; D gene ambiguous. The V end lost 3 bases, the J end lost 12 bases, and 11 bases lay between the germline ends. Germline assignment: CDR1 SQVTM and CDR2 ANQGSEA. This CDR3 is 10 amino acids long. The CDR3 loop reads CSVDGLGNTF. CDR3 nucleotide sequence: TGCAGCGTTGACGGTCTGGGAAACACCTTC.

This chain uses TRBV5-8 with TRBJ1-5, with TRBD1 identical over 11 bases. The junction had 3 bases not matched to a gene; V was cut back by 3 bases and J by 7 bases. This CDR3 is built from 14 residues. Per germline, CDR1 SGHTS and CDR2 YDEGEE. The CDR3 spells CASSYRTGGQPQHF. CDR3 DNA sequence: TGTGCCAGCAGCTACCGGACAGGGGGCCAGCCCCAGCATTTT.

The CDR3 here is CASSLWAERTDTQYF. CDR3 coding DNA: TGTGCCAGCAGTTTATGGGCGGAACGCACAGATACGCAGTATTTT. The chain employs TRBV28 and TRBJ2-3, with unresolved D. The CDR3 is made up of 15 amino acids. Trimming removed 0 bases from V and 1 base from J, with 8 bases in between. From germline, CDR1 is MDHEN and CDR2 SYDVKM.

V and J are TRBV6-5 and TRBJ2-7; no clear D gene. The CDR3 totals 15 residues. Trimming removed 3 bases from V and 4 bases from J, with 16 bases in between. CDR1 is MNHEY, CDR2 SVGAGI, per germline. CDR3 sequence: CASSYSSGFGYEQYF. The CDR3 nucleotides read TGTGCCAGCAGTTATTCGTCAGGTTTTGGATACGAGCAGTACTTC.

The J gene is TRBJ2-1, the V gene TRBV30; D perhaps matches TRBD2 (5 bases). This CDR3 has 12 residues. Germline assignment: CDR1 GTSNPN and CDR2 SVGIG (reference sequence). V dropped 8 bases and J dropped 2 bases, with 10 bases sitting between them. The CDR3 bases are TGTGCCCTACTAGTTACCTACAATGAGCAGTTCTTC. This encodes CALLVTYNEQFF.

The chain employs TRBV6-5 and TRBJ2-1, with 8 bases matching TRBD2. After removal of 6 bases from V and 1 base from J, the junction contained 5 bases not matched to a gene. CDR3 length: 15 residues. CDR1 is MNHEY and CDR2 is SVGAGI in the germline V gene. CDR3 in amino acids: CASSLKRESYNEQFF. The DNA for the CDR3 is TGTGCCAGCAGCCTAAAGCGGGAGTCCTACAATGAGCAGTTCTTC.

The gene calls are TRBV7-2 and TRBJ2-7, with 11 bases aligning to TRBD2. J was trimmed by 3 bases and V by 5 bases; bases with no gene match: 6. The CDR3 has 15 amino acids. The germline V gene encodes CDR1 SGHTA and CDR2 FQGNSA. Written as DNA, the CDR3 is TGTGCCAGCAGCGTCGAACTAGCGGGGGTCTACGAGCAGTACTTC. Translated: CASSVELAGVYEQYF.

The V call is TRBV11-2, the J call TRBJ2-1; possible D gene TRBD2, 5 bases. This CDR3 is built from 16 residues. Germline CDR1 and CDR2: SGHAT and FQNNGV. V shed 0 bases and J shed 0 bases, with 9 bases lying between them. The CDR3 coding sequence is TGTGCCAGCAGCTTAGATCCTAGCCCCTCCTACAATGAGCAGTTCTTC. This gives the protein CASSLDPSPSYNEQFF. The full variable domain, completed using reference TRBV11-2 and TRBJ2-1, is EAGVAQSPRYKIIEKRQSVAFWCNPISGHATLYWYQQILGQGPKLLIQFQNNGVVDDSQLPKDRFSAERLKGVDSTLKIQPAKLEDSAVYLCASSLDPSPSYNEQFFGPGTRLTVL.